This T cell receptor (beta chain) was retrieved from a study of T cell repertoires in cytomegalovirus infection (dated by TCRdb to between 2019 and 2020). Notes on the research overall: Alongside well-studied HLA-B-restricted epitopes, the peptide stimulations were aimed at recently identified HLA-C-restricted CMV epitopes, whose presentation resists viral immunomodulation. Donor HLA type was relevant to the analysis, because carriage of CMV infection together with the matching HLA type was indicated by public TCR beta signatures. Study-level results and caveats: The ex vivo response was dominated by HLA-C-restricted CMV-specific TCR beta clonotypes, which also provided the single most frequent clonotype in two of eight donors. In both this cohort and an independent roughly 400-donor cohort, the cumulative frequency of public TCR beta family members distinguished carriers of CMV infection plus the relevant HLA type.

This clonotype was seen ten or more times. What this receptor recognizes is not known. Qualities for individual bases were not recorded, and no much larger clone is one base off. The listed sequencing device is Illumina HiSeq 1500. Using fastp trimming at Q25 and MiXCR clonotype assembly, TCRdb reanalyzed the public sequencing data and kept in-frame beta chains. Each entry merges the rows of one CDR3 protein and shows their most common DNA and genes. In this sample the table shows about 570,000 distinct CDR3 sequences, 40% of which occur a single time. The ten largest clones take up 40% to 60% of the sample. Per the germline V gene, SNHLY is the CDR1 and FYNNEI is the CDR2. At the junction V is shortened by 8 bases and J by 3 bases; bases outside the gene matches: 1. The CDR3 starts with the cysteine, ends with the phenylalanine, and has 12 residues. Only the CDR3 part of the read is kept: 36 bases, read in frame from the first base.

The treatment or condition label on this specimen signifies: in vitro stimulation with specific CMV peptide epitopes to enrich CMV-specific T cells. The sample was cultured PBMCs, taken from culture after CMV antigen stimulation. The sequence was obtained from a human donor in good health (CMV status not recorded). Some clones in this sample may be carry-over from other donors' samples. This sequence uses TRBV2 and TRBJ2-7, and 10 bases in between align with TRBD1. The nucleotide sequence is TGTGCCAGCCGGGACAGGGGCTACGAGCAGTACTTC. This encodes CASRDRGYEQYF. The full variable domain, with segments outside the CDR3 supplied by the reference TRBV2 and TRBJ2-7 proteins, appears as EPEVTQTPSHQVTQMGQEVILRCVPISNHLYFYWYRQILGQKVEFLVSFYNNEISEKSEIFDDQFSVERPDGSNFTLKIRSTKLEDSAMYFCASRDRGYEQYFGPGTRLTVT.